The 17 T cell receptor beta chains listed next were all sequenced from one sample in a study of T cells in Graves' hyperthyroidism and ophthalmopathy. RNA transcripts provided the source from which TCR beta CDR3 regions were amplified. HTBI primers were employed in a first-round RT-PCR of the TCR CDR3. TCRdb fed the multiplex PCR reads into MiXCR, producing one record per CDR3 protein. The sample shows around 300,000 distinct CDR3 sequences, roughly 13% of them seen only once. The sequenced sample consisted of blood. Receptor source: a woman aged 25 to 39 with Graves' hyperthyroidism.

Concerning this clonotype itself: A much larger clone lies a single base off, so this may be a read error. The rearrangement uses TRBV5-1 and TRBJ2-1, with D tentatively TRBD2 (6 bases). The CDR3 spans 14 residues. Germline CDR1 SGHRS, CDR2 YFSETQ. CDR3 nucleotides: TGCGCCAGCAGGAGGGACTTCTCCGGCAATGGGCAGTTCTTC. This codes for CASRRDFSGNGQFF.

CDR3 DNA: TGCGCCAGCAGCCAGGAGTTTCGGGGCCCAGATACGCAGTATTTT. This codes for CASSQEFRGPDTQYF. This chain joins TRBV4-1 and TRBJ2-3; D is possibly TRBD1 or TRBD2 (5 bases each). V was pared by 3 bases and J by 4 bases, with 14 bases between. This CDR3 spans 15 amino acids. Germline CDR1 is MGHRA and CDR2 is YSYEKL.

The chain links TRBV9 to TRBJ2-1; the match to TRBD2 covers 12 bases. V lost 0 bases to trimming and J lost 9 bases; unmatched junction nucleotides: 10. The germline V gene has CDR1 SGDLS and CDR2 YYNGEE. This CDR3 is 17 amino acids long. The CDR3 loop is CASSVASGGGWGIEQFF. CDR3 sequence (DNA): TGTGCCAGCAGCGTAGCTAGCGGGGGGGGTTGGGGTATTGAGCAGTTCTTC.

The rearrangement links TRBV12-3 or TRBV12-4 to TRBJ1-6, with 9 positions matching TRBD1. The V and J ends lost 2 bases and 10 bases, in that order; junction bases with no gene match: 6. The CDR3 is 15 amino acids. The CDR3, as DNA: TGTGCCAGCAGTTTATCGGGACAGGGTAAATCACCCCTCCACTTT. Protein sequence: CASSLSGQGKSPLHF.

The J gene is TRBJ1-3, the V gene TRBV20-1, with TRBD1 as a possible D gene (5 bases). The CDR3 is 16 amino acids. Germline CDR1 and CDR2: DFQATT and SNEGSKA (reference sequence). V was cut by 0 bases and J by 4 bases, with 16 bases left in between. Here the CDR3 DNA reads TGCAGTGCTAGAGATTGGGACCCAAAAAGAGGAAACACCATATATTTT. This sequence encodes CSARDWDPKRGNTIYF.

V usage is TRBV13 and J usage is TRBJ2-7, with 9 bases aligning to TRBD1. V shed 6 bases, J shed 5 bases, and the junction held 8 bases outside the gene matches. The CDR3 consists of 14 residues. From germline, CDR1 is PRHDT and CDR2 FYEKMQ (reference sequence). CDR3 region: CASSAGTGLDEQYF. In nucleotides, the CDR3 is TGTGCCAGCAGTGCCGGGACAGGGCTTGACGAGCAGTACTTC.

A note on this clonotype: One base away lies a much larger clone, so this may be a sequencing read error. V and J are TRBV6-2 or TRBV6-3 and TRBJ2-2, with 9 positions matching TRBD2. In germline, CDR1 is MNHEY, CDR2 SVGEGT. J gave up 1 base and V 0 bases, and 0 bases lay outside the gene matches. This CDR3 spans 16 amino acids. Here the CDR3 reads CASSYSTSGNTGELFF. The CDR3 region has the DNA TGTGCCAGCAGTTACTCGACTAGCGGGAACACCGGGGAGCTGTTTTTT.

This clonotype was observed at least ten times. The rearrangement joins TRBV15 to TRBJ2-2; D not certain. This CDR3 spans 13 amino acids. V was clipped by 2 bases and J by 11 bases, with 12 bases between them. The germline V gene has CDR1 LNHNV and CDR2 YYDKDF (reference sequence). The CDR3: CATSRNAQTELFF. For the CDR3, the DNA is TGTGCCACCAGCAGAAATGCGCAAACCGAGCTGTTTTTT.

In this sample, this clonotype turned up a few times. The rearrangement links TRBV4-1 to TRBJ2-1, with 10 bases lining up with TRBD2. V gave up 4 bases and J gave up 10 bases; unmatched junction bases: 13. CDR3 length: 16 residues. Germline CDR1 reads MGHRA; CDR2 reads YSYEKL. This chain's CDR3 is CASSLQSGRASYEQFF. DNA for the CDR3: TGCGCCAGCAGCCTGCAGAGCGGGAGGGCCTCATACGAGCAGTTCTTC.

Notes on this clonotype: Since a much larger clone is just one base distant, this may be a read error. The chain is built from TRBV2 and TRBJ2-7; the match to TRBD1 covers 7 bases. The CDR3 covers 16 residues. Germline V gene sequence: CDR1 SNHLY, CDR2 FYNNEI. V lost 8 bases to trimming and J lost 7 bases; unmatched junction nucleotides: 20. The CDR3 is CASGEATGTAVGEQYF. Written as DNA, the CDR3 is TGTGCCAGCGGCGAGGCGACCGGGACAGCCGTAGGGGAGCAGTACTTC.

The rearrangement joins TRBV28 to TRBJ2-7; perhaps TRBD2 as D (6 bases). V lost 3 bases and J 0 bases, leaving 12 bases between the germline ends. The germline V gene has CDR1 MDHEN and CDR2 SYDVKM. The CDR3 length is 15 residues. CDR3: CASSLGGATSYEQYF. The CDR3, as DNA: TGTGCCAGCAGTTTGGGGGGAGCGACCTCCTACGAGCAGTACTTC. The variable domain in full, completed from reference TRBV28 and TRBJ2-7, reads DVKVTQSSRYLVKRTGEKVFLECVQDMDHENMFWYRQDPGLGLRLIYFSYDVKMKEKGDIPEGYSVSREKKERFSLILESASTNQTSMYLCASSLGGATSYEQYFGPGTRLTVT.

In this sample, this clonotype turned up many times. In DNA, the CDR3 is TGTGCCGGCACAGGGGTGAACACTGAAGCTTTCTTT. Protein product: CAGTGVNTEAFF. The gene calls are TRBV7-9 and TRBJ1-1; TRBD1 aligns across 7 bases. With 11 bases clipped from V and 0 bases from J, the junction kept 3 bases outside the gene matches. Germline V gene data show CDR1 as SEHNR and CDR2 as FQNEAQ (reference sequence). This CDR3 has 12 amino acids.

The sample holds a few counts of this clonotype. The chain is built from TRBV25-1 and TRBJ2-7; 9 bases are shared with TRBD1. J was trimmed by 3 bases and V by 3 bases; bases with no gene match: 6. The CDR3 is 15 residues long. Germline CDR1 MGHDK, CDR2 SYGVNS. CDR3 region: CASSEGTGFGYEQYF. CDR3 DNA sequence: TGTGCCAGCAGTGAGGGGACAGGGTTCGGCTACGAGCAGTACTTC.

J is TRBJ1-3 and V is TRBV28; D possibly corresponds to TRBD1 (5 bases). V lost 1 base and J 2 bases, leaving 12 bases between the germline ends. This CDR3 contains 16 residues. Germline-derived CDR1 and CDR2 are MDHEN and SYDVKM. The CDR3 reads CASSLFQGSTGNTIYF. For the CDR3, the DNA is TGTGCCAGCAGTTTATTTCAGGGTAGCACTGGAAACACCATATATTTT.

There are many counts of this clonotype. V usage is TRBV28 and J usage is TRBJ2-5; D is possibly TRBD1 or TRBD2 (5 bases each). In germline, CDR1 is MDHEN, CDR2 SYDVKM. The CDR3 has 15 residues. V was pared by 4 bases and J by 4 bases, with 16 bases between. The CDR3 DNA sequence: TGTGCCAGCAGTTGGGGGTACGGACCGAGAGAGACCCAGTACTTC. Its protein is CASSWGYGPRETQYF.

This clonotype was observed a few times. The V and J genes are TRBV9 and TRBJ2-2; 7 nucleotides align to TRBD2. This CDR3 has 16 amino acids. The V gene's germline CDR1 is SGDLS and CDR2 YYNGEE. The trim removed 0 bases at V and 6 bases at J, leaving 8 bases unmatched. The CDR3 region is CASSVAGGREAGELFF. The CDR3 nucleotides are TGTGCCAGCAGCGTAGCTGGGGGACGGGAGGCCGGGGAGCTGTTTTTT.

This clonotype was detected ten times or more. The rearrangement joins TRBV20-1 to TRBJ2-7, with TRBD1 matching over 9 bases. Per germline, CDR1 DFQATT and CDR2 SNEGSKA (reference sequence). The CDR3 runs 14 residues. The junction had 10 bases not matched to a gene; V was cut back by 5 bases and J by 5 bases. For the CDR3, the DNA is TGCAGTGCTCGTACGGACAGGGGATTTGACGAGCAGTACTTC. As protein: CSARTDRGFDEQYF.